The T cell receptor beta chain under discussion was sequenced for a study of naive and memory T cell subsets. Both TRBC1 and TRBC2 were covered by a beta constant-region primer of two equimolar oligonucleotides. In TCRdb, the UMI-ligation and nested PCR reads were re-called with MiXCR into one record per CDR3 protein. The sample includes some 87,000 distinct CDR3 sequences, roughly 7% of them seen just once. This clonotype has a handful of counts. This CDR3 contains 15 residues. Germline V lookup: CDR1 DFQATT, CDR2 SNEGSKA (reference sequence). The germline V and J ends were trimmed by 6 bases and 4 bases, with 20 bases remaining between them. Cells stained for CD3, CD4, CD8, CD45RA and CD27 were sorted into four subsets.

The source of this sequence is a human donor in good health. Input material: central memory CD4+ T cells from blood. The V and J genes are TRBV20-1 and TRBJ2-3; no clear D gene. The CDR3 DNA follows: TGCAGTGCACCCCAGGAGCTAATCCCCGCAGATACGCAGTATTTT. Translating gives CSAPQELIPADTQYF.